These T cell receptor beta chains were read from a single sample in a study of vaccination and CD4 T cells after COVID-19. One entry per CDR3 protein, called by TCRdb with MiXCR from the PCR reads. Among around 12,000 distinct CDR3 sequences listed, approximately 57% were seen once. These receptors' targets are unknown. The specimen was CD4+ T cells from blood, cultured in vitro. The receptors stem from a human donor who had recovered from COVID-19. Each CDR3 is given with its conserved first and last residue. The D gene is left open where the match is weak. The size entry is marked missing in some rows and otherwise reads once, few, many or a size class.

j_gene: TRBJ2-2; v_gene: TRBV7-2; d_gene: .; abundance: .; len: 16; CDR3aa: CGEGRELGINTGELFF; CDR3nt: TGTGGCGAGGGCCGGGAGCTCGGTATTAATACCGGGGAGCTGTTTTTT
j_gene: TRBJ1-2; v_gene: TRBV6-5; d_gene: .; abundance: few; len: 15; CDR3aa: CASSFAFGGNYGYTF; CDR3nt: TGTGCCAGCAGTTTTGCGTTCGGGGGAAACTATGGCTACACCTTC
j_gene: TRBJ1-2; v_gene: TRBV20-1; d_gene: TRBD1; abundance: few; len: 17; CDR3aa: CSASATGTGGRYYGYTF; CDR3nt: TGCAGTGCTAGCGCAACCGGGACAGGGGGCCGGTACTATGGCTACACCTTC
j_gene: TRBJ2-6; v_gene: TRBV15; d_gene: .; abundance: .; len: 15; CDR3aa: CATSRSSTGANVLTF; CDR3nt: TGTGCCACCAGCAGGTCTAGCACTGGGGCCAACGTCCTGACTTTC
j_gene: TRBJ2-3; v_gene: TRBV28; d_gene: TRBD2; abundance: .; len: 15; CDR3aa: CASSGTSGSADTQYF; CDR3nt: TGTGCCAGCAGCGGGACTAGCGGGAGCGCAGATACGCAGTATTTT
j_gene: TRBJ1-1; v_gene: TRBV27; d_gene: TRBD1; abundance: .; len: 16; CDR3aa: CASSLTGGASPAEAFF; CDR3nt: TGTGCCAGCAGTTTGACAGGGGGCGCTTCCCCCGCTGAAGCTTTCTTT
j_gene: TRBJ1-5; v_gene: TRBV7-9; d_gene: TRBD1; abundance: .; len: 15; CDR3aa: CASSFGDSRNQPQHF; CDR3nt: TGTGCCAGCAGCTTCGGGGACAGCAGGAATCAGCCCCAGCATTTT
j_gene: TRBJ2-1; v_gene: TRBV5-3; d_gene: .; abundance: .; len: 13; CDR3aa: CARSLGPIDEQFF; CDR3nt: TGTGCCAGAAGCTTGGGACCGATCGATGAGCAGTTCTTC
j_gene: TRBJ1-6; v_gene: TRBV30; d_gene: .; abundance: .; len: 15; CDR3aa: CAWRAGAPYNSPLHF; CDR3nt: TGTGCCTGGAGGGCCGGGGCGCCCTATAATTCACCCCTCCACTTT
j_gene: TRBJ2-7; v_gene: TRBV19; d_gene: TRBD1; abundance: .; len: 14; CDR3aa: CASSIVGQSAEQYF; CDR3nt: TGTGCCAGTAGTATCGTGGGACAGTCGGCCGAGCAGTACTTC
j_gene: TRBJ2-5; v_gene: TRBV10-3; d_gene: .; abundance: few; len: 15; CDR3aa: CAISEPGWYQETQYF; CDR3nt: TGTGCCATCAGTGAGCCAGGATGGTACCAAGAGACCCAGTACTTC
j_gene: TRBJ1-1; v_gene: TRBV7-3; d_gene: .; abundance: .; len: 13; CDR3aa: CASSLYLNTEAFF; CDR3nt: TGTGCCAGCAGCTTATACCTGAACACTGAAGCTTTCTTT
j_gene: TRBJ1-5; v_gene: TRBV2; d_gene: .; abundance: .; len: 14; CDR3aa: CASSDVLSNQPQHF; CDR3nt: TGTGCCAGCAGTGACGTCCTTAGCAATCAGCCCCAGCATTTT
j_gene: TRBJ2-5; v_gene: TRBV20-1; d_gene: TRBD2; abundance: .; len: 14; CDR3aa: CSAGAGQTQETQYF; CDR3nt: TGCAGTGCTGGAGCGGGGCAGACCCAAGAGACCCAGTACTTC
j_gene: TRBJ2-5; v_gene: TRBV19; d_gene: .; abundance: few; len: 14; CDR3aa: CASSRTRDQETQYF; CDR3nt: TGTGCCAGTAGTAGAACCAGGGACCAAGAGACCCAGTACTTC
j_gene: TRBJ1-1; v_gene: TRBV7-9; d_gene: .; abundance: .; len: 12; CDR3aa: CASSFPAAEAFF; CDR3nt: TGTGCCAGCAGCTTTCCAGCTGCTGAAGCTTTCTTT